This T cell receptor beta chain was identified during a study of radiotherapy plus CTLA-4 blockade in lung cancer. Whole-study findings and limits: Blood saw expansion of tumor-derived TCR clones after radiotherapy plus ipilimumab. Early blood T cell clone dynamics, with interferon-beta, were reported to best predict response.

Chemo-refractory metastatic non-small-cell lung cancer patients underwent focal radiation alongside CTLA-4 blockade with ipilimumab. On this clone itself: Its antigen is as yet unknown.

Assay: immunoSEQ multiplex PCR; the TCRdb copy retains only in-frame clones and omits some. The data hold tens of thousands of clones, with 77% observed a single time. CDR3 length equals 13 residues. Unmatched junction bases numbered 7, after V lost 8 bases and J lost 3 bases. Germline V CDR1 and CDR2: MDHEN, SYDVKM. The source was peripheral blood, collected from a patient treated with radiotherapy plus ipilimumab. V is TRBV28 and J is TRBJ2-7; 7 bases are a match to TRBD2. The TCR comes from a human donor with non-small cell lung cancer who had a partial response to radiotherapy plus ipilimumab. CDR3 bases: TGTGCCAGCCGCCAGGGAGGGAACTACGAGCAGTACTTC. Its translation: CASRQGGNYEQYF.